Listed below are T cell receptor beta chains from one sample, sequenced in a study of cytomegalovirus exposure and HLA in healthy donors. Sequenced by immunoSEQ multiplex PCR; TCRdb stores in-frame clones only, minus some. The data show hundreds of thousands of clones, with around 73% seen just once and less than 4.5% held by the top ten. Sequenced input: PBMCs. The receptors come from a male donor in good health and CMV-seronegative. Each CDR3 is given with its conserved first and last residue. Fields, in order: J gene, D gene, clone size, V gene, CDR3 DNA, CDR3 protein. D genes are given only for firm matches. Rows may omit the clone size; those that give it use once, few, many or a size class.

TRBJ1-5 | TRBD1 | - | TRBV7-9 | TGTGCCAGCAGCTTAGGGGACAGGGGGCGACGACAGCCCCAGCATTTT | CASSLGDRGRRQPQHF
TRBJ1-1 | - | - | TRBV9 | TGTGCCAGCAGCACACGGGTGGGTGTCGAAGCTTTCTTT | CASSTRVGVEAFF
TRBJ1-2 | TRBD1 | - | TRBV7-3 | TGTGCCAGCAGCAAACTAGGGGGCACCTATGGCTACACCTTC | CASSKLGGTYGYTF
TRBJ2-7 | TRBD2 | few | TRBV7-8 | TGTGCCAGCAGCGCCGGCGCACTAGCGGGAGGTGCCTCCTACGAGCAGTACTTC | CASSAGALAGGASYEQYF
TRBJ2-7 | - | - | TRBV18 | TGTGCCAGCTCACCATTGGTGTCAGGGTCGGCCTACGAGCAGTACTTC | CASSPLVSGSAYEQYF
TRBJ1-2 | TRBD1 | - | TRBV2 | TGTGCCAGAGGTTTACAGGGGTCCAGTGGCTACACCTTC | CARGLQGSSGYTF
TRBJ2-7 | TRBD1 | - | TRBV6-1 | TGTGCCAGCAGTGAATGGGGACAGGGGGCTTCCTACGAGCAGTACTTC | CASSEWGQGASYEQYF
TRBJ2-1 | TRBD2 | - | TRBV15 | TGTGCCACCAGCAGGGAGGGACTAGCGGACAATGAGCAGTTCTTC | CATSREGLADNEQFF
TRBJ2-7 | - | once | TRBV2 | TGTGCCAGCAGTGACGAGAGGGAGCCCTCCTACGAGCAGTACTTC | CASSDEREPSYEQYF
TRBJ2-7 | TRBD1 | few | TRBV10-3 | TGTGCCATCAGCGGGGACAGGGTCTACGAGCAGTACTTC | CAISGDRVYEQYF
TRBJ1-4 | TRBD1 | - | TRBV18 | TGTGCCAGCTCATCCAGACAGGGGGACCTAAATGAAAAACTGTTTTTT | CASSSRQGDLNEKLFF
TRBJ1-2 | - | - | TRBV2 | TGTGCCAGCAGTGGGACAGCCCAAGCTAACTATGGCTACACCTTT | CASSGTAQANYGYTF
TRBJ2-1 | TRBD2 | - | TRBV6-1 | TGTGCCAGCAGTGAAGTAGCGGGTTTAACAGAGCAGTTCTTC | CASSEVAGLTEQFF
TRBJ2-1 | TRBD2 | - | TRBV9 | TGTGCCAGCTCCCCGGGGGGAGTACACTACAATGAGCAGTTCTTC | CASSPGGVHYNEQFF
TRBJ1-3 | TRBD1 | - | TRBV6-6 | TGTGCCAGCAGCCGGGACAGGGTTTCTGGAAACACCATATATTTT | CASSRDRVSGNTIYF
TRBJ2-7 | - | - | TRBV4-1 | TGCGCCAGCAGCCGAGAGAGCGGGCTCAGCTCCTACGAGCAGTACTTC | CASSRESGLSSYEQYF
TRBJ1-3 | - | - | TRBV30 | TGTGCCTGGACCGCAGGGGCGTCTGGAAACACCATATATTTT | CAWTAGASGNTIYF
TRBJ2-7 | TRBD2 | - | TRBV5-6 | TGTGCCAGCCTATCGGCGGGAGAGGGCGAGCAGTACTTC | CASLSAGEGEQYF
TRBJ1-3 | - | few | TRBV6-6 | TGTGCCAGCAGTTACTCGAGGGGGAATACTGGAAACACCATATATTTT | CASSYSRGNTGNTIYF
TRBJ2-3 | TRBD2 | - | TRBV7-8 | TGTGCCAGCAGCGAGACTAGCTTAGCAGATACGCAGTATTTT | CASSETSLADTQYF
TRBJ2-1 | TRBD1 | few | TRBV18 | TGTGCCAGCTCACCCCAGGGACAGGATGAGCAGTTCTTC | CASSPQGQDEQFF
TRBJ1-4 | TRBD1 | - | TRBV5-8 | TGTGCCAGCAGCTTGGTGACAGGGGGTGAAAAACTGTTTTTT | CASSLVTGGEKLFF
TRBJ2-7 | - | - | TRBV2 | TGTGCCAGCCTCGCCGAAGCGCTCTCCTACGAGCAGTACTTC | CASLAEALSYEQYF
TRBJ2-6 | TRBD1 | few | TRBV25-1 | TGTGCCAGCAGGCGACAGGGATCCCACGTCCTGACTTTC | CASRRQGSHVLTF
TRBJ2-7 | - | - | TRBV7-6 | TGTGCCAGCAGCTTAGTATTCAGGGACGAGCAGTACTTC | CASSLVFRDEQYF
TRBJ2-3 | TRBD1 | - | TRBV4-1 | TGCGCCAGCAGCCAAGCTCGGACAGGGGCTCCTAGCACAGATACGCAGTATTTT | CASSQARTGAPSTDTQYF
TRBJ2-3 | - | - | TRBV14 | TGTGCCAGCAGCCAAGTCCAAGATACGCAGTATTTT | CASSQVQDTQYF
TRBJ2-7 | TRBD1 | - | TRBV27 | TGTGCCAGCAGTTTGGGGGCGACAGGGACGGTCGAGCAGTACTTC | CASSLGATGTVEQYF
TRBJ2-7 | - | - | TRBV5-1 | TGCGCCAGCAGCTTGGTGGGGGGGCACCCCTACGAGCAGTACTTC | CASSLVGGHPYEQYF